A selection of T cell receptor beta chains follows, all from one sample in a study of OX40 agonist ivuxolimab in advanced cancers. Libraries were prepared by immunoSEQ multiplex PCR; TCRdb keeps only in-frame clonotypes and omits some of them. The sample has 120,000 or so clones; approximately 89% are singletons. Sample: CD4+ or CD8+ T cells sorted from blood, taken in a trial of the OX40 agonist ivuxolimab. These receptors were collected from an adult with an advanced solid tumor such as melanoma, head and neck, liver or kidney cancer. The CDR3 runs from the conserved cysteine through the conserved F or W. D genes are given only for firm matches. Clone size is given for some rows only: seen once, a few or many times, or a class if the clone is expanded.

TRBD2	TRBV19	.	TRBJ2-5	CASRTSGSLPTQYF	TGTGCCAGTCGGACTAGCGGGAGTCTCCCGACCCAGTACTTC
.	TRBV19	.	TRBJ1-3	CASSIEGRGNTIYF	TGTGCCAGTAGTATCGAAGGACGTGGAAACACCATATATTTT
.	TRBV19	.	TRBJ1-1	CASSSQVGTEAFF	TGTGCCAGTAGTTCACAGGTGGGCACTGAAGCTTTCTTT
TRBD1	TRBV28	.	TRBJ2-7	CASSLAGGYEQYF	TGTGCCAGCAGTTTAGCAGGGGGCTACGAGCAGTACTTC
.	TRBV5-4	.	TRBJ2-2	CASSGSSHTGELFF	TGTGCCAGCAGTGGGAGTAGCCACACCGGGGAGCTGTTTTTT
.	TRBV28	once	TRBJ1-2	CASSSSPGYGYTF	TGTGCCAGCAGTTCGTCCCCTGGGTATGGCTACACCTTC
.	TRBV19	.	TRBJ2-2	CASSMGLSTGELFF	TGTGCCAGTAGTATGGGTTTGTCTACCGGGGAGCTGTTTTTT
TRBD1	TRBV19	once	TRBJ1-5	CASSVRLTGGGLKYQPQHF	TGTGCCAGTAGCGTCCGCCTAACAGGGGGCGGTTTGAAGTATCAGCCCCAGCATTTT
.	TRBV2	.	TRBJ2-2	CASSEQGANGELFF	TGTGCCAGCAGTGAACAAGGGGCAAACGGGGAGCTGTTTTTT
.	TRBV5-1	.	TRBJ1-1	CASSPTAGYMNTEAFF	TGCGCCAGCAGCCCCACGGCAGGCTACATGAACACTGAAGCTTTCTTT
.	TRBV19	.	TRBJ2-7	CASSIGLISYEQYF	TGTGCCAGTAGTATAGGACTTATCTCCTACGAGCAGTACTTC
.	TRBV6-6	.	TRBJ1-1	CASSPGGGFTEAFF	TGTGCCAGCAGTCCGGGGGGGGGCTTCACTGAAGCTTTCTTT
TRBD2	TRBV5-4	.	TRBJ2-1	CASSEDSGAYNEQFF	TGTGCCAGCAGCGAGGATAGCGGGGCTTACAATGAGCAGTTCTTC
TRBD1	TRBV19	.	TRBJ2-7	CASSSRTGAYEQYF	TGTGCCAGTAGTTCTCGGACAGGAGCCTACGAGCAGTACTTC
.	TRBV9	.	TRBJ1-3	CASSVGPGAGSGSGNTIYF	TGTGCCAGCAGCGTAGGCCCCGGGGCAGGGAGTGGTTCTGGAAACACCATATATTTT
.	TRBV5-6	.	TRBJ1-1	CASSLLTVNTEAFF	TGTGCCAGCAGCTTGTTGACAGTCAACACTGAAGCTTTCTTT
TRBD1	TRBV28	.	TRBJ2-7	CASSPGGTYEQYF	TGTGCCAGCAGTCCAGGGGGAACCTACGAGCAGTACTTC